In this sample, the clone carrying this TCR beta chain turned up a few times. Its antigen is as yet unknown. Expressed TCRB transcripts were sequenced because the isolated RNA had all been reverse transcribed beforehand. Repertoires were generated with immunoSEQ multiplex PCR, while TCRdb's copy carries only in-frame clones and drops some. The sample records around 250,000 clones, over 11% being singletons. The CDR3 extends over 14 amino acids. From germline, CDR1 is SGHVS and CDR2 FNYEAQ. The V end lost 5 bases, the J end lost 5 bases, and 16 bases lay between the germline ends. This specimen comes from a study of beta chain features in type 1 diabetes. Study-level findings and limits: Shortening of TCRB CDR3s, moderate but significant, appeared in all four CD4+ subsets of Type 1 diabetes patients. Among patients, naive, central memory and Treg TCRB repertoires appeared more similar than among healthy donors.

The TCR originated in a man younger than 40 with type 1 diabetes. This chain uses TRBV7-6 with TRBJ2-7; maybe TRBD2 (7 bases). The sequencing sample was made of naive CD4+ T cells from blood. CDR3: CASSVGRGDNEQYF. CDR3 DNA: TGTGCCAGCAGCGTGGGACGGGGGGACAACGAGCAGTACTTC.